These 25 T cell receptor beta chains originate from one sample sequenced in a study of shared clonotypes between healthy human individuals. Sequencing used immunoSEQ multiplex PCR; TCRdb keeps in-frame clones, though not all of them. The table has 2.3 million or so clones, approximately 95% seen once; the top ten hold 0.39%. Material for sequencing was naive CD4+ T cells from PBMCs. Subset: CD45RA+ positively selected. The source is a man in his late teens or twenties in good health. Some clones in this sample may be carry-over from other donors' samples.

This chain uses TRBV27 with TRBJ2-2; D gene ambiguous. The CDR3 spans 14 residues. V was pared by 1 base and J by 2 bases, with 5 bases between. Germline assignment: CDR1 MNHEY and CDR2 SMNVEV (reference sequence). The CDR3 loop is CASSLWPNTGELFF. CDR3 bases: TGTGCCAGCAGTTTATGGCCAAACACCGGGGAGCTGTTTTTT.

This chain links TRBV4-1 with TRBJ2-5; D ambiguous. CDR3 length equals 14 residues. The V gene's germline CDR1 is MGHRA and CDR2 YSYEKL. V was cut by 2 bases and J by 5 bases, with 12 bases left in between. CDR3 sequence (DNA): TGCGCCAGCAGCCAACCGCCTGTCTGGGAGACCCAGTACTTC. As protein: CASSQPPVWETQYF.

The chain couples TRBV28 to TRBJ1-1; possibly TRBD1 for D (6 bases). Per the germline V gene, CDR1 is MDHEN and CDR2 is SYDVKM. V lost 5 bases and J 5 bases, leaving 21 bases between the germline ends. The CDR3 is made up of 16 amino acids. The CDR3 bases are TGTGCCAGCAGTGGCATAACAGGGAGGGATAGGACTGAAGCTTTCTTT. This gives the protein CASSGITGRDRTEAFF. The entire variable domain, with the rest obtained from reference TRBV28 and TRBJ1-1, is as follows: DVKVTQSSRYLVKRTGEKVFLECVQDMDHENMFWYRQDPGLGLRLIYFSYDVKMKEKGDIPEGYSVSREKKERFSLILESASTNQTSMYLCASSGITGRDRTEAFFGQGTRLTVV.

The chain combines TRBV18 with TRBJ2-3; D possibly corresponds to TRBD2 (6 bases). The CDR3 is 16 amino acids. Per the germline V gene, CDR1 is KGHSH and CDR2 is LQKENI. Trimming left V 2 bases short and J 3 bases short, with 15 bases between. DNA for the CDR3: TGTGCCAGCTCACCATTTAGAGTAGCGGCTACAGATACGCAGTATTTT. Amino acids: CASSPFRVAATDTQYF.

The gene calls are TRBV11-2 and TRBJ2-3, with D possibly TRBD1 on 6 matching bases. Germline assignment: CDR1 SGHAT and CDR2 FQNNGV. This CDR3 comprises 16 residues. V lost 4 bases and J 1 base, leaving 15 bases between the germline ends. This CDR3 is CASSYRDLMGTDTQYF. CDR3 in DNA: TGTGCCAGCAGCTACAGGGACCTCATGGGCACAGATACGCAGTATTTT.

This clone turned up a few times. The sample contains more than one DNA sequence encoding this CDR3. The CDR3 loop reads CASRDRGNTEAFF. CDR3 sequence (DNA): TGTGCCAGCAGGGACAGGGGGAACACTGAAGCTTTCTTT. The rearrangement joins TRBV6-5 to TRBJ1-1; 9 bases fit TRBD1. Germline V lookup: CDR1 MNHEY, CDR2 SVGAGI. The V gene end was trimmed by 6 bases and the J gene end by 1 base; junction bases not matched to a gene: 0. There are 13 residues in the CDR3.

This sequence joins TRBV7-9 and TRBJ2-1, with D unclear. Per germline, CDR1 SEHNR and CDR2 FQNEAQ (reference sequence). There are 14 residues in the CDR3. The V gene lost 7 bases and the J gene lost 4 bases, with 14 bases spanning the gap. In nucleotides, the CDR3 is TGTGCCAGCAACCCAGCTACTACGTACAATGAGCAGTTCTTC. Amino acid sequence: CASNPATTYNEQFF.

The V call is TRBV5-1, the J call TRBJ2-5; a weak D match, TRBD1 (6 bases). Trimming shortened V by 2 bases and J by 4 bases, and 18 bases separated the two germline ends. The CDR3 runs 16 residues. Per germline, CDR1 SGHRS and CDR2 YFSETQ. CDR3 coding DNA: TGCGCCAGCAGCTTTCGGGTGGGTGAAGGGGGAGAGACCCAGTACTTC. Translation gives CASSFRVGEGGETQYF.

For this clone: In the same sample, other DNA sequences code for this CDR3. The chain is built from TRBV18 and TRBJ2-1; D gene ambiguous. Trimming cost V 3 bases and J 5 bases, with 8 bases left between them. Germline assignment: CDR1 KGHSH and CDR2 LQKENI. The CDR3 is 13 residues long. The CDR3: CASSPSRNNEQFF. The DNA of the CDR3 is TGTGCCAGCTCACCCAGCAGAAACAATGAGCAGTTCTTC.

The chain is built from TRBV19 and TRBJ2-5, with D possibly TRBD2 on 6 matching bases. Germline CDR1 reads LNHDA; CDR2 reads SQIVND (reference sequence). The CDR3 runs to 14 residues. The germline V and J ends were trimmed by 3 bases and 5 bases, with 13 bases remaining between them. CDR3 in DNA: TGTGCCAGTAGTATGGGGCAGGGAGGCGAGACCCAGTACTTC. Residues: CASSMGQGGETQYF. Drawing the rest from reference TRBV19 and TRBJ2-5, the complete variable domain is DGGITQSPKYLFRKEGQNVTLSCEQNLNHDAMYWYRQDPGQGLRLIYYSQIVNDFQKGDIAEGYSVSREKKESFPLTVTSAQKNPTAFYLCASSMGQGGETQYFGPGTRLLVL.

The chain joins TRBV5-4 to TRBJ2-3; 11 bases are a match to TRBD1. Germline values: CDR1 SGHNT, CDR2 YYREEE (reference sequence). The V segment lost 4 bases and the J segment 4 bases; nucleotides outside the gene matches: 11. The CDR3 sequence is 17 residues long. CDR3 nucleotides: TGTGCCAGCAGCCACGACCTAGGGGGACAGGGGGCAGATACGCAGTATTTT. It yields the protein CASSHDLGGQGADTQYF.

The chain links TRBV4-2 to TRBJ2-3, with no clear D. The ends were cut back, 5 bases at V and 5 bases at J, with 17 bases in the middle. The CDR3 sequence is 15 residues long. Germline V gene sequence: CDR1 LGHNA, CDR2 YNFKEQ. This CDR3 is CASSLSRQIRDTQYF. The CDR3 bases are TGTGCCAGCAGCTTGAGCCGACAAATCCGAGATACGCAGTATTTT.

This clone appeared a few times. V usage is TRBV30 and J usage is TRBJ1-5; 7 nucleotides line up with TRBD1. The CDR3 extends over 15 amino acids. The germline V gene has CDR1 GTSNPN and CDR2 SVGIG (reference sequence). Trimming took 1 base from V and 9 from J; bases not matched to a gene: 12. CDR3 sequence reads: CAWSGGTGDPWPQHF. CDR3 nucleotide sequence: TGTGCCTGGAGTGGGGGCACAGGGGACCCTTGGCCCCAGCATTTT.

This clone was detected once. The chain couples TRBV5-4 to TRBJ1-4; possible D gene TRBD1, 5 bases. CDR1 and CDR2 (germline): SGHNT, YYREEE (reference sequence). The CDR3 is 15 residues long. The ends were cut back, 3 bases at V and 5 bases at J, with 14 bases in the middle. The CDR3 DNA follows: TGTGCCAGCAGCTCTCCGGGGCACAAAAATGAAAAACTGTTTTTT. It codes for CASSSPGHKNEKLFF.

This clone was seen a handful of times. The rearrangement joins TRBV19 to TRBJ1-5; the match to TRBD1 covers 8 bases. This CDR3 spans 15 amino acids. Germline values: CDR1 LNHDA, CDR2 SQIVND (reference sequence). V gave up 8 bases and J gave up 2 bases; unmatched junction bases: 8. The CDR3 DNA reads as TGTGCCAGTTCTCCAACAGGGGGACGCAATCAGCCCCAGCATTTT. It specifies CASSPTGGRNQPQHF.

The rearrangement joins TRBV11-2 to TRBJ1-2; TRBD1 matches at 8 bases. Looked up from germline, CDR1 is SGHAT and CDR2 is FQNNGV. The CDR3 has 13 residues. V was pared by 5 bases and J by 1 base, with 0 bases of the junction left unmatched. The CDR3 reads CASSDRGNYGYTF. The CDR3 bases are TGTGCCAGCAGCGACAGGGGTAACTATGGCTACACCTTC.

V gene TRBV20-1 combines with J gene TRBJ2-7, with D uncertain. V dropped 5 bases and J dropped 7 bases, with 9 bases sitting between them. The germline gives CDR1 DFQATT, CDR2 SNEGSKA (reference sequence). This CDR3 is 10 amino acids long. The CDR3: CSAQLEEQYF. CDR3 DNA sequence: TGCAGTGCTCAGTTGGAAGAGCAGTACTTC.

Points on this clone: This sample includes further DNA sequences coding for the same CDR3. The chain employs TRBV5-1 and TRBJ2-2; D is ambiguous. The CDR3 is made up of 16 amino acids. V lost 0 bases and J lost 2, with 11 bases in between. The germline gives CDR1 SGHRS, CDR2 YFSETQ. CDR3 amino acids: CASSLVRSRNTGELFF. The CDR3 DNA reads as TGCGCCAGCAGCTTGGTGCGGAGTAGAAACACCGGGGAGCTGTTTTTT.

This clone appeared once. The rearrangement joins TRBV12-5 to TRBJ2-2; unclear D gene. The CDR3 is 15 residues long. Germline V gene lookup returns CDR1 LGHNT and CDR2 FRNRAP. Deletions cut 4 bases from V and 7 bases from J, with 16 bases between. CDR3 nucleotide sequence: TGTGCTAGTGGTTCCGGCATTGGGTTTGGCGGGGAGCTGTTTTTT. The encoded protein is CASGSGIGFGGELFF.

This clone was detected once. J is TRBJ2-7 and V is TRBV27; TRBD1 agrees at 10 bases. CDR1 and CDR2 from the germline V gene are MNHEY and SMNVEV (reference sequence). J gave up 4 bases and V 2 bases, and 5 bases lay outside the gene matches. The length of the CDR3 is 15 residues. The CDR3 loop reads CASSLQGQGFYEQYF. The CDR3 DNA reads TGTGCCAGCAGTTTACAGGGACAGGGGTTTTACGAGCAGTACTTC.

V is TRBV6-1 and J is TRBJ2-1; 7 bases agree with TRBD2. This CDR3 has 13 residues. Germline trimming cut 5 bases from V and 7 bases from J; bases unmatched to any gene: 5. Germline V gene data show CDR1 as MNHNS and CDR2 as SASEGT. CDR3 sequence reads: CASSFLGGNEQFF. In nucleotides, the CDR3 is TGTGCCAGCAGTTTTCTGGGGGGGAATGAGCAGTTCTTC.

CDR3 protein: CASSLKGGTGELFF. The CDR3 nucleotides are TGCGCCAGCAGCCTTAAAGGGGGCACCGGGGAGCTGTTTTTT. The genes are TRBV5-1 and TRBJ2-2; weak D call: TRBD1 (6 bases). The V gene lost 4 bases and the J gene lost 4 bases, with 11 bases spanning the gap. Germline V gene lookup returns CDR1 SGHRS and CDR2 YFSETQ. The CDR3 totals 14 residues.

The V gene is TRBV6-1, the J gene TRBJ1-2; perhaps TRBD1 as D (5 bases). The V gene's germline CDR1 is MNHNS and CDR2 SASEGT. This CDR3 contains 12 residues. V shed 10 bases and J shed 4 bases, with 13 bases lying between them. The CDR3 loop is CATTDRIYGYTF. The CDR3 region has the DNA TGTGCCACAACCGACAGAATCTATGGCTACACCTTC.

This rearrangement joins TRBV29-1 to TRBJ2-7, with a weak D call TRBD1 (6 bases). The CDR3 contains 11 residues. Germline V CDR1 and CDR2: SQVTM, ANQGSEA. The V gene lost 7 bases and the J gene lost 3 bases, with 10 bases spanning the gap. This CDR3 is CSAGRGYEQYF. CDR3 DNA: TGCAGCGCCGGCAGGGGCTACGAGCAGTACTTC.

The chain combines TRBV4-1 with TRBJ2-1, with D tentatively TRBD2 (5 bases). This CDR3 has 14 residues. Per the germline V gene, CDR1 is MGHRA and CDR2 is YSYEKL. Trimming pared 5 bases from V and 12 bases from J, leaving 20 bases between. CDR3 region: CASSDYGRIDGQFF. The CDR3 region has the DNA TGCGCCAGCAGCGACTATGGTCGGATCGATGGGCAGTTCTTC.